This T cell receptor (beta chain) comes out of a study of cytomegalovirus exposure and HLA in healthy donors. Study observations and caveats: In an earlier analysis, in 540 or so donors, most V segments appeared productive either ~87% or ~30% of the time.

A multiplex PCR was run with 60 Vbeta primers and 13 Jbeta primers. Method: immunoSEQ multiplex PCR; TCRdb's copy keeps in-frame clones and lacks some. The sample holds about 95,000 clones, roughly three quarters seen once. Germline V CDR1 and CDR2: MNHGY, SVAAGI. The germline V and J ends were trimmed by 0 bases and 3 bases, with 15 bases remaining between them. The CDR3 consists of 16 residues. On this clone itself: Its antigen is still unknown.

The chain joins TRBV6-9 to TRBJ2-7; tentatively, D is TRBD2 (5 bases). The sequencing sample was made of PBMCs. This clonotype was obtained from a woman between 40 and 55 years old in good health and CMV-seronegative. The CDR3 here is CASSYSRKIRGYEQYF. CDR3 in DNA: TGTGCCAGCAGTTATTCGAGGAAAATCCGGGGCTACGAGCAGTACTTC.